This T cell receptor beta chain was recorded in a study of spatial heterogeneity in lung cancer. TCRdb re-called the 5' RACE reads with MiXCR, one entry per CDR3 protein. The sample consists of around 45,000 distinct CDR3 sequences, about an eighth of them appearing once. This clonotype was seen more than once but under ten times. Its antigen is unknown. Study-wide points: Ubiquitous expanded tumor TCRs showed up in blood more at resection than follow-up.

CDR3 length equals 14 residues. Germline V gives CDR1 SQVTM, CDR2 ANQGSEA. Trimming cost V 8 bases and J 5 bases, with 21 bases left between them. Noted time point: sample taken at primary tumor resection. Whole RNA obtained from tumor, nontumor lung or frozen PBMC underwent sequencing without sorting. The sequences come from PBMCs, collected at surgery. The clonotype originates from a male donor with early-stage non-small cell lung cancer. This chain joins TRBV29-1 and TRBJ2-5, with D tentatively TRBD2 (5 bases). This CDR3 is CSTETPFTGETQYF. The CDR3 DNA is TGCAGCACCGAAACTCCCTTCACGGGGGAGACCCAGTACTTC. Using reference TRBV29-1 and TRBJ2-5 for the parts outside the CDR3, the full variable domain is SAVISQKPSRDICQRGTSLTIQCQVDSQVTMMFWYRQQPGQSLTLIATANQGSEATYESGFVIDKFPISRPNLTFSTLTVSNMSPEDSSIYLCSTETPFTGETQYFGPGTRLLVL.